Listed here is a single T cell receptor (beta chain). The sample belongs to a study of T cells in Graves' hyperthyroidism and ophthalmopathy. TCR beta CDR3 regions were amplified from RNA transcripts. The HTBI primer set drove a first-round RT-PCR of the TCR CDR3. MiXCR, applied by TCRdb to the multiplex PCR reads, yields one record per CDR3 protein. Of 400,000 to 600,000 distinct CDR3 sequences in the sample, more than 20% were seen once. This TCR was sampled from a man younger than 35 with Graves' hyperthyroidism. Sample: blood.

The chain's CDR3 is CASSYRPTSGGGNTGELFF. CDR3 bases: TGTGCCAGCAGTTATCGCCCGACTAGCGGGGGAGGGAACACCGGGGAGCTGTTTTTT. This rearrangement joins TRBV6-2 or TRBV6-3 to TRBJ2-2; 12 nucleotides match TRBD2. V was pared by 3 bases and J by 1 base, with 9 bases of the junction left unmatched. Germline V gene sequence: CDR1 MNHEY, CDR2 SVGEGT. The CDR3 runs to 19 residues.